Listed here is a single TCR beta chain. The CDR3 is 14 residues long. CDR1 and CDR2 from the germline V gene are GTSNPN and SVGIG (reference sequence). The V end was cut by 8 bases, the J end by 4 bases, with 20 bases between. The sample comes from a study of blood T cell repertoires in COVID-19. TCRdb's table, derived via immunoSEQ multiplex PCR, lists solely in-frame clones and lacks some. Altogether around 200,000 clones are present, about 90% being singletons, with the ten largest covering under 2%. The receptor was derived from a man aged 18-30 years with active or convalescent COVID-19. Material for sequencing was peripheral blood. The rearrangement joins TRBV30 to TRBJ1-2; D ambiguous. CDR3 bases: TGTGCCCATATCCTCTTGGACGGGATCTATGGCTACACCTTC. Translated: CAHILLDGIYGYTF.